These 27 T cell receptor beta chains share one sample of origin, sequenced in a study of T cell clonality in common variable immunodeficiency. Measured with immunoSEQ multiplex PCR; TCRdb has only the in-frame clones, and not every one. Recorded here are 40,000 to 45,000 clones, none singletons. The sequenced sample was peripheral blood mononuclear cells. Receptors originate from a person aged 18 to 75 in good health.

This clone was found many times. Coverage ceases 3 residues before the CDR3 finishes, and the germline J gene fills in the end. The chain recombines TRBV14 with TRBJ1-1, with D maybe TRBD1 (5 bases). CDR1 is SGHDN, CDR2 FVKESK, per germline. The CDR3 is 15 residues long. Trimming left V 2 bases short and J 0 bases short, with 10 bases between. Partial CDR3 DNA: TGTGCCAGCAGCCAAATACAGGCAATGAACACTGAA. This encodes CASSQIQAMNTE. The CDR3 in its entirety is CASSQIQAMNTEAFF.

This clone was detected ten times or more. The read terminates 3 residues before the CDR3 end, so the remaining end is supplied by the germline J gene. V is TRBV14 and J is TRBJ1-4, with D perhaps TRBD1 (6 bases). Germline-derived CDR1 and CDR2 are SGHDN and FVKESK. Trimming took off 5 bases at V and 8 bases at J, with 15 bases between the two ends. This CDR3 contains 14 residues. The covered CDR3 bases are TGTGCCAGCAGCGCCCAGGGGCGGCGGGAAAAA. Amino acids: CASSAQGRREK. The complete CDR3 protein is CASSAQGRREKLFF.

This clone was recorded at least ten times. The read ends 3 residues early relative to the CDR3; the germline J gene fills the gap. The rearrangement links TRBV7-6 to TRBJ2-5; 7 bases match TRBD1. Germline lookup yields CDR1 SGHVS and CDR2 FNYEAQ. The CDR3 runs 17 residues. The V segment lost 5 bases and the J segment 0 bases; nucleotides outside the gene matches: 12. Partial CDR3 DNA: TGTGCCAGCAGCCTCGACCGGGACAGACAGTACCAAGAGACC. Its translation is CASSLDRDRQYQET. The full CDR3 is CASSLDRDRQYQETQYF.

Many counts were recorded for this clone. Read coverage stops 3 residues before the CDR3 terminus; the germline J gene supplies the remainder. The genes are TRBV20-1 and TRBJ2-1, with 10 bases fitting TRBD1. The CDR3 is made up of 14 amino acids. Looked up from germline, CDR1 is DFQATT and CDR2 is SNEGSKA (reference sequence). The CDR3 DNA, read in part, is TGCAGGGGAGGACAGGGGGAATCCTACAATGAG. Protein: CRGGQGESYNE. In full, the CDR3 reads CRGGQGESYNEQFF.

Many counts were recorded for this clone. The CDR3 end is not reached by the read, which stops 3 residues before it; the germline J gene fills it in. The V gene is TRBV5-6, the J gene TRBJ1-6; a weak D match, TRBD1 (5 bases). Germline V gives CDR1 SGHDT, CDR2 YYEEEE. V was pared by 0 bases and J by 10 bases, with 14 bases between. This CDR3 comprises 15 residues. CDR3 protein: CASSLALLRGSPLHF. The part of the CDR3 DNA that was read is TGTGCCAGCAGCTTGGCCCTACTCCGGGGGTCACCC.

At least ten counts were recorded for this clone. The sequence runs out 3 residues before the end of the CDR3; the remainder is reconstructed from the germline J gene. The chain links TRBV7-8 to TRBJ2-1; 11 nucleotides agree with TRBD2. From germline, CDR1 is SGHVS and CDR2 FQNEAQ. CDR3 length: 15 amino acids. J lost 3 bases, V lost 5 bases, and 3 bases had no gene match. The CDR3 DNA, read in part, is TGTGCCAGCAGCCGGACTAGCGGGCTCTACAATGAG. This translates into CASSRTSGLYNE. The whole CDR3 protein reads CASSRTSGLYNEQFF.

In regard to this clone: The read terminates 3 residues ahead of where the CDR3 ends, so the germline J gene completes it. This chain joins TRBV7-9 and TRBJ1-1, with 9 bases lining up with TRBD1. The germline V gene encodes CDR1 SEHNR and CDR2 FQNEAQ (reference sequence). The length of the CDR3 is 15 residues. The junction had 9 bases not matched to a gene; V was cut back by 5 bases and J by 5 bases. The sequenced CDR3 bases are TGTGCCAGCAGCCCCACAGGGGGCGAGGGTACTGAA. Its translation: CASSPTGGEGTE. The whole CDR3 sequence reads CASSPTGGEGTEAFF.

In its sample, this clone was seen many times. The DNA ends 3 residues before the CDR3 does, and the rest of the CDR3 is filled in from the germline J gene. The rearrangement links TRBV2 to TRBJ2-5; D ambiguous. CDR3 length equals 13 residues. The germline V gene has CDR1 SNHLY and CDR2 FYNNEI. Trimming shortened V by 4 bases and J by 3 bases, and 9 bases separated the two germline ends. The sequenced CDR3 bases are TGTGCCAGCAGTGGTCGTCAGAAAGAGACC. This translates into CASSGRQKET. In full, the CDR3 reads CASSGRQKETQYF.

This clone was seen repeatedly, ten times or more. Read data end 3 residues before the CDR3 end; the end is taken from the germline J gene. Other DNA sequences in this sample translate to the same CDR3. The chain uses TRBV29-1 and TRBJ1-1; 11 bases map to TRBD1. The CDR3 has 13 residues. The J segment lost 6 bases and the V segment lost 5 bases, leaving 5 bases of the junction unmatched. Germline values: CDR1 SQVTM, CDR2 ANQGSEA. CDR3: CSVRGTGGAEAFF. Incomplete CDR3 DNA: TGCAGCGTTAGGGGGACAGGGGGGGCTGAA.

In this sample, this clone turned up many times. Coverage ceases 3 residues before the CDR3 finishes, and the germline J gene fills in the end. The chain has TRBV10-1 and TRBJ1-1; weak D call: TRBD1 (6 bases). This CDR3 has 15 amino acids. CDR1 WNHNN and CDR2 SYGVQD come from the germline V gene (reference sequence). The germline V and J ends were trimmed by 6 bases and 6 bases, with 20 bases remaining between them. The CDR3 region is CASRAVLTGCAEAFF. The CDR3 bases that were read are TGCGCCAGCAGGGCGGTCTTGACAGGTTGCGCTGAA.

This clone has at least ten counts. With the read ending 3 residues before the CDR3 end, the germline J gene is used to fill in that end. The rearrangement joins TRBV11-2 to TRBJ2-2, with a weak D call TRBD1 (6 bases). CDR1 is SGHAT and CDR2 is FQNNGV in the germline V gene. V lost 6 bases to trimming and J lost 6 bases, with 11 bases between them. The CDR3 is 13 amino acids. The sequenced part of the CDR3 DNA is TGTGCCAGCAGTCTTAGGGGGTCCGGGGAG. Its protein is CASSLRGSGE. The full CDR3 protein is CASSLRGSGELFF.

The table lists this clone with many counts. The read terminates 3 residues before the CDR3 end, so the remaining end is supplied by the germline J gene. The rearrangement joins TRBV7-8 to TRBJ2-3; 7 positions match TRBD1. V lost 6 bases and J lost 3; bases outside the gene matches: 12. The CDR3 is 16 amino acids. The germline CDR1 and CDR2 sequences are SGHVS and FQNEAQ. CDR3 DNA, as far as it was read: TGTGCCAGCAGTCCCCAGACAGGGAACCCAACAGATACG. Encoded protein: CASSPQTGNPTDT. The whole CDR3 protein is CASSPQTGNPTDTQYF.

This clone was recorded at least ten times. From the germline J gene comes the end of the CDR3, since the read stops 3 residues before it. This chain uses TRBV7-3 with TRBJ2-7, with 7 nucleotides matching TRBD1. This CDR3 is 15 amino acids long. With V trimmed by 3 bases and J by 4 bases, 9 bases remained unmatched. CDR1 is SGHTA and CDR2 is FQGTGA in the germline V gene. CDR3 DNA, as far as it was read: TGTGCCAGCAGCTTGGGGACAGACTACCCTTACGAG. This sequence encodes CASSLGTDYPYE. The complete CDR3 protein is CASSLGTDYPYEQYF. The whole variable domain, remainder taken from reference TRBV7-3 and TRBJ2-7, is GAGVSQTPSNKVTEKGKYVELRCDPISGHTALYWYRQSLGQGPEFLIYFQGTGAADDSGLPNDRFFAVRPEGSVSTLKIQRTERGDSAVYLCASSLGTDYPYEQYFGPGTRLTVT.

In this sample, this clone turned up many times. The read is 3 residues too short to cover the CDR3 end, so that end is filled in from the germline J gene. The chain joins TRBV7-2 to TRBJ1-1; 7 bases fit TRBD1. CDR1 and CDR2 (germline): SGHTA, FQGNSA. The V segment lost 6 bases and the J segment 4 bases; nucleotides outside the gene matches: 8. The CDR3 totals 14 residues. The chain's CDR3 is CASSNPGQITEAFF. The sequenced CDR3 bases are TGTGCCAGCAGTAATCCGGGACAGATCACTGAA.

This clone was seen many times. The read ends 3 residues before the CDR3 terminus; that terminus is restored from the germline J gene. The gene calls are TRBV20-1 and TRBJ1-4, with D perhaps matching TRBD1 (6 bases). This CDR3 is 14 amino acids long. CDR1 and CDR2 (germline): DFQATT, SNEGSKA (reference sequence). With 4 bases removed from V and 4 bases from J, the gap between germline ends came to 13 bases. The CDR3 sequence is CSAKVGQINEKLFF. CDR3 bases read: TGCAGTGCTAAAGTCGGACAGATTAATGAAAAA.

Many counts were recorded for this clone. The CDR3 end falls 3 residues outside the read, so it is completed with the germline J gene. The J gene is TRBJ1-1, the V gene TRBV2; no clear D. The CDR3 sequence is 11 residues long. V was shortened by 8 bases and J by 7 bases, with 11 bases between the two germline ends. The germline CDR1 and CDR2 sequences are SNHLY and FYNNEI. The sequenced part of the CDR3 DNA is TGTGCCAGCGTCACTATAATTGAA. Translation: CASVTIIE. The whole CDR3 is CASVTIIEAFF.

This clone was observed many times. The CDR3 end is not reached by the read, which stops 3 residues before it; the germline J gene fills it in. V and J are TRBV19 and TRBJ2-5, with 8 positions matching TRBD2. Losses at the gene ends were 5 bases for V and 0 bases for J; bases not matched to a gene: 8. This CDR3 has 16 amino acids. From germline, CDR1 is LNHDA and CDR2 SQIVND (reference sequence). CDR3 sequence: CASSPWGLENQETQYF. The sequenced CDR3 bases are TGTGCCAGTAGTCCGTGGGGACTAGAAAACCAAGAGACC.

This clone has at least ten counts. The read ends 3 residues before the CDR3 terminus; that terminus is restored from the germline J gene. The chain couples TRBV5-4 to TRBJ2-7; D possibly matches TRBD1 or TRBD2 (5 bases each). The ends were cut back, 0 bases at V and 6 bases at J, with 13 bases in the middle. Germline CDR1 and CDR2: SGHNT and YYREEE (reference sequence). The CDR3 consists of 14 residues. CDR3 in amino acids: CASSLASPGSEQYF. CDR3 DNA (partial): TGTGCCAGCAGCTTGGCCTCACCAGGGAGCGAG.

This clone was found many times. The read falls 3 residues short of the CDR3 end, and the missing part is taken from the germline J gene. The rearrangement links TRBV12-3 or TRBV12-4 to TRBJ2-7, with TRBD2 as a possible D gene (6 bases). V was clipped by 8 bases and J by 1 base, with 15 bases between them. The CDR3 loop spans 14 amino acids. This chain's CDR3 is CASAVAGTSYEQYF. CDR3 DNA, as far as it was read: TGTGCCAGCGCGGTCGCGGGGACTTCCTACGAG.

This clone was seen ten or more times. With the read ending 3 residues before the CDR3 end, the germline J gene is used to fill in that end. The rearrangement joins TRBV5-1 to TRBJ1-5; 9 bases map to TRBD1. This CDR3 is 15 amino acids long. Germline loops: CDR1 SGHRS, CDR2 YFSETQ. V lost 4 bases to trimming and J lost 4 bases; unmatched junction nucleotides: 6. CDR3 DNA (partial): TGCGCCAGCAGCGCTGGGACAGGGTTGAATCAGCCC. Translation: CASSAGTGLNQP. The full CDR3 reads CASSAGTGLNQPQHF.

This clone appeared many times. The read is 3 residues too short to cover the CDR3 end, so that end is filled in from the germline J gene. The J gene is TRBJ2-3, the V gene TRBV9, with a weak D call TRBD1 (6 bases). This CDR3 has 15 residues. Trimming pared 1 base from V and 1 base from J, leaving 10 bases between. The V gene's germline CDR1 is SGDLS and CDR2 YYNGEE. Incomplete CDR3 DNA: TGTGCCAGCAGCGTACTTGAGGGGGGCACAGATACG. Protein product: CASSVLEGGTDT. The full-length CDR3 reads as CASSVLEGGTDTQYF.

In this sample, this clone turned up many times. The CDR3 extends 3 residues past the end of the read, so its final part is completed from the germline J gene. The rearrangement links TRBV6-2 or TRBV6-3 to TRBJ2-3; 11 bases fit TRBD2. In germline, CDR1 is MNHEY, CDR2 SVGEGT. The CDR3 contains 16 residues. V lost 7 bases to trimming and J lost 0 bases; unmatched junction nucleotides: 6. The CDR3 bases that were read are TGTGCCAGCACTGATGGACTAGCGGGTAGCACAGATACG. As protein: CASTDGLAGSTDT. The full CDR3 reads CASTDGLAGSTDTQYF.

Ten or more counts support this clone. The read falls 3 residues short of the CDR3 end, and the missing part is taken from the germline J gene. The chain combines TRBV5-5 with TRBJ1-5, with D maybe TRBD1 (6 bases). Trimming stripped 0 bases from V and 4 bases from J, with 11 bases between. Germline V CDR1 and CDR2: SGHKS, YYEKEE (reference sequence). The length of the CDR3 is 15 residues. CDR3 DNA (partial): TGTGCCAGCAGCTTGGAAGGGGGTAGGAATCAGCCC. This gives the protein CASSLEGGRNQP. The full-length CDR3 reads as CASSLEGGRNQPQHF. The whole variable domain, remainder taken from reference TRBV5-5 and TRBJ1-5, is DAGVTQSPTHLIKTRGQQVTLRCSPISGHKSVSWYQQVLGQGPQFIFQYYEKEERGRGNFPDRFSARQFPNYSSELNVNALLLGDSALYLCASSLEGGRNQPQHFGDGTRLSIL.

This clone came up many times. The sequenced fragment ends 3 residues before the CDR3 boundary, so the rest is inferred from the germline J gene. V is TRBV30 and J is TRBJ2-2; 12 bases fit TRBD1. The germline V gene has CDR1 GTSNPN and CDR2 SVGIG (reference sequence). The V and J ends lost 8 bases and 4 bases, in that order; junction bases with no gene match: 2. The CDR3 runs to 13 residues. The CDR3 sequence is CARGQGATGELFF. Incomplete CDR3 DNA: TGTGCCAGGGGACAGGGGGCCACCGGGGAG.

The sample holds many counts of this clone. The CDR3 goes on 3 residues after the read ends, and that part is filled in from the germline J gene. This chain uses TRBV3-1 (or the pseudogene TRBV3-2) with TRBJ2-3; D is uncertain. Trimming removed 1 base from V and 2 bases from J, with 10 bases in between. The CDR3 loop spans 15 amino acids. Germline V gene lookup returns CDR1 LGHDT and CDR2 YNNKEL (reference sequence). The sequenced part of the CDR3 DNA is TGTGCCAGCAGCCAAGGGCCTTTTCCCACAGATACG. Its protein product is CASSQGPFPTDT. The CDR3 as a whole reads CASSQGPFPTDTQYF.

This clone appeared many times. With the read ending 3 residues before the CDR3 end, the germline J gene is used to fill in that end. This chain links TRBV6-4 with TRBJ2-2, with D perhaps TRBD2 (5 bases). Germline-derived CDR1 and CDR2 are MRHNA and SNTAGT. The CDR3 has 15 amino acids. With 0 bases removed from V and 2 bases from J, the gap between germline ends came to 7 bases. CDR3 sequence: CASSDSGLNTGELFF. CDR3 bases read: TGTGCCAGCAGTGACTCAGGACTTAACACCGGGGAG.

Ten or more counts support this clone. Read sequence stops 3 residues before the CDR3 end, and the germline J gene provides the missing end. The rearrangement joins TRBV20-1 to TRBJ2-5; 8 nucleotides align to TRBD2. Losses at the gene ends were 6 bases for V and 2 bases for J; bases not matched to a gene: 5. The CDR3 length is 13 residues. Germline lookup yields CDR1 DFQATT and CDR2 SNEGSKA (reference sequence). CDR3 protein: CSAAREGQETQYF. The sequenced CDR3 bases are TGCAGTGCCGCTCGGGAGGGGCAAGAGACC.